This TCR beta chain was recovered during a study of radiotherapy plus CTLA-4 blockade in lung cancer. Germline V gene data show CDR1 as MGHRA and CDR2 as YSYEKL. The CDR3 totals 16 residues. The germline V and J ends were trimmed by 0 bases and 6 bases, with 12 bases remaining between them. With respect to this clone: As yet, its antigen is unknown.

Study-wide points: Researchers report tumor-derived TCR clones expanding in blood after radiotherapy plus ipilimumab. The authors reported that early blood T cell clone dynamics, with interferon-beta, best predicted response.

Sequencing used immunoSEQ multiplex PCR; TCRdb keeps in-frame clones, though not all of them. The table has 50,000 to 85,000 clones, around 86% seen once. The sequence derives from a human donor with non-small cell lung cancer who had a partial response to radiotherapy plus ipilimumab. The sample was peripheral blood, taken from a patient treated with radiotherapy plus ipilimumab. The chain recombines TRBV4-1 with TRBJ1-6; no clear D gene. As DNA, the CDR3 is TGCGCCAGCAGCCAAGAGGAGGGCCGATTTAATTCACCCCTCCACTTT. Encoded protein: CASSQEEGRFNSPLHF.